Below, 32 T cell receptor beta chains from the same sample are listed, as sequenced in a study of CD8 T cells in Susac syndrome. An input of about 0.45 to 1 ug of RNA was subjected to reverse transcription using random hexamers. MiXCR, run by TCRdb on the immunoSEQ multiplex PCR reads, gives a single entry per CDR3 protein. The sample carries over 95,000 distinct CDR3 sequences, about 93% recorded once. The sample comprised CD4+ T cells from PBMCs. Receptor source: a human donor in good health.

V usage is TRBV6-5 and J usage is TRBJ2-6; D unclear. There are 18 residues in the CDR3. In germline, CDR1 is MNHEY, CDR2 SVGAGI. V was pared by 0 bases and J by 0 bases, with 12 bases between. In DNA, the CDR3 is TGTGCCAGCAGTTACTCGCGGCCGGCTGGCTCTGGGGCCAACGTCCTGACTTTC. It codes for CASSYSRPAGSGANVLTF.

The chain uses TRBV5-1 and TRBJ1-1; 9 bases agree with TRBD1. This CDR3 has 17 residues. The germline CDR1 and CDR2 sequences are SGHRS and YFSETQ. The trim removed 0 bases at V and 0 bases at J, leaving 6 bases unmatched. CDR3 bases: TGCGCCAGCAGCTTGGTGGGACAGGGTAATATGAACACTGAAGCTTTCTTT. It codes for CASSLVGQGNMNTEAFF.

The chain recombines TRBV3-1 with TRBJ2-7, with D tentatively TRBD1 or TRBD2 (5 bases each). V was clipped by 4 bases and J by 2 bases, with 15 bases between them. The CDR3 contains 15 residues. From germline, CDR1 is LGHDT and CDR2 YNNKEL (reference sequence). Here the CDR3 DNA reads TGTGCCAGCAGCCGATTCCGGGACCCTACCTACGAGCAGTACTTC. As protein: CASSRFRDPTYEQYF.

The rearrangement uses TRBV5-6 and TRBJ1-6; D is possibly TRBD1 (5 bases). CDR1 SGHDT and CDR2 YYEEEE come from the germline V gene. Trimming removed 0 bases from V and 10 bases from J, with 11 bases in between. CDR3 length: 14 amino acids. CDR3 protein: CASSLGGRDSPLHF. Written as DNA, the CDR3 is TGTGCCAGCAGCTTGGGGGGCAGGGACTCACCCCTCCACTTT.

The chain employs TRBV12-3 or TRBV12-4 and TRBJ2-1; perhaps TRBD2 as D (6 bases). The CDR3 runs to 15 residues. The V and J ends lost 0 bases and 4 bases respectively, with 10 bases between them. The CDR3 bases are TGTGCCAGCAGTTTAGCGGGAGGTGCGTACAATGAGCAGTTCTTC. Translation: CASSLAGGAYNEQFF.

The gene calls are TRBV7-2 and TRBJ2-3; 11 nucleotides agree with TRBD2. Germline CDR1 SGHTA, CDR2 FQGNSA. This CDR3 has 17 residues. Trimming cost V 1 base and J 6 bases; bases outside gene matches: 9. The chain's CDR3 is CASSLVGLAGGLDTQYF. The CDR3 coding sequence is TGTGCCAGCAGCTTAGTTGGGCTAGCGGGGGGATTGGATACGCAGTATTTT.

The rearrangement uses TRBV7-8 and TRBJ1-5, with D unclear. Trimming removed 5 bases from V and 1 base from J, with 15 bases in between. Germline assignment: CDR1 SGHVS and CDR2 FQNEAQ. CDR3 length: 16 residues. The CDR3 nucleotides read TGTGCCAGCAGCATGACCCCCGACACAAGCAATCAGCCCCAGCATTTT. Encoded protein: CASSMTPDTSNQPQHF.

V is TRBV5-4 and J is TRBJ2-3, with 12 bases lining up with TRBD1. The CDR3 runs to 16 residues. The V gene end was trimmed by 9 bases and the J gene end by 5 bases; junction bases not matched to a gene: 13. Germline CDR1 reads SGHNT; CDR2 reads YYREEE (reference sequence). CDR3 sequence reads: CATTTRDRGLGDTQYF. The CDR3 coding sequence is TGTGCCACGACGACCCGGGACAGGGGGCTAGGAGATACGCAGTATTTT.

V and J are TRBV29-1 and TRBJ2-1, with D perhaps assigned TRBD1 or TRBD2 (5 bases each). Germline V gene lookup returns CDR1 SQVTM and CDR2 ANQGSEA. The CDR3 totals 13 residues. This CDR3 is CSGGGSSYNEQFF. In nucleotides, the CDR3 is TGCAGTGGTGGGGGAAGCTCCTACAATGAGCAGTTCTTC.

V and J are TRBV5-1 and TRBJ1-5; the D gene is possibly TRBD1 (6 bases). V shed 4 bases and J shed 6 bases, with 14 bases lying between them. CDR3 size: 14 residues. Germline V lookup: CDR1 SGHRS, CDR2 YFSETQ. As DNA, the CDR3 is TGCGCCAGCAGCCCCGTGGCAGGGGCTCAGCCCCAGCATTTT. Translating gives CASSPVAGAQPQHF.

This clonotype was seen a single time. This chain uses TRBV7-2 with TRBJ1-3; D call uncertain. CDR3 size: 14 residues. The V gene lost 3 bases and the J gene lost 0 bases, with 6 bases spanning the gap. The germline V gene has CDR1 SGHTA and CDR2 FQGNSA. CDR3 sequence (DNA): TGTGCCAGCAGCTTTGGGGTCTCTGGAAACACCATATATTTT. Amino acids: CASSFGVSGNTIYF.

This sequence joins TRBV6-2 or TRBV6-3 and TRBJ1-5; maybe TRBD1 (6 bases). CDR1 is MNHEY, CDR2 SVGEGT, per germline. The V and J ends lost 8 bases and 1 base respectively, with 9 bases between them. This CDR3 has 13 residues. The CDR3: CASQGMSNQPQHF. Here the CDR3 DNA reads TGTGCCAGCCAGGGGATGAGCAATCAGCCCCAGCATTTT.

The rearrangement joins TRBV30 to TRBJ2-1; no clear D gene. The germline gives CDR1 GTSNPN, CDR2 SVGIG (reference sequence). The CDR3 consists of 15 residues. V lost 0 bases to trimming and J lost 1 base, with 10 bases between them. CDR3 protein: CAWSVRSPSYNEQFF. DNA for the CDR3: TGTGCCTGGAGTGTAAGGAGTCCTTCCTACAATGAGCAGTTCTTC.

This clonotype appeared once. CDR3 nucleotide sequence: TGTGCCAGCAGCTTAATTTTCGGTCAGCCCCAGCATTTT. This translates into CASSLIFGQPQHF. The genes are TRBV7-3 and TRBJ1-5; no reliable D call. The V end was cut by 1 base, the J end by 6 bases, with 7 bases between. The CDR3 has 13 amino acids. Germline assignment: CDR1 SGHTA and CDR2 FQGTGA. Looking up the rest from reference TRBV7-3 and TRBJ1-5 gives the full variable domain: GAGVSQTPSNKVTEKGKYVELRCDPISGHTALYWYRQSLGQGPEFLIYFQGTGAADDSGLPNDRFFAVRPEGSVSTLKIQRTERGDSAVYLCASSLIFGQPQHFGDGTRLSIL.

The J gene is TRBJ1-2, the V gene TRBV7-9; no firm D call. The CDR3 runs to 16 residues. Trimming removed 1 base from V and 4 bases from J, with 16 bases in between. Germline assignment: CDR1 SEHNR and CDR2 FQNEAQ (reference sequence). CDR3 in DNA: TGTGCCAGCAGCTTAGGGCCCGACCAGTCCCGCTATGGCTACACCTTC. It encodes CASSLGPDQSRYGYTF.

J is TRBJ2-1 and V is TRBV4-3; 8 positions match TRBD2. Germline CDR1 is LGHNA and CDR2 is YSLEER. This CDR3 is built from 15 residues. V trimming: 4 bases; J trimming: 7 bases; junction bases outside the gene matches: 9. DNA of the CDR3: TGCGCCAGCAGCCCAGGAGCGGGAGCGGGGAATGAGCAGTTCTTC. This gives the protein CASSPGAGAGNEQFF.

V gene TRBV6-2 or TRBV6-3 combines with J gene TRBJ1-6, with TRBD1 matching over 9 bases. J was trimmed by 5 bases and V by 4 bases; bases with no gene match: 9. The CDR3 length is 17 residues. Germline V lookup: CDR1 MNHEY, CDR2 SVGEGT. The CDR3 region is CASSSPPRDRDNSPLHF. In DNA, the CDR3 is TGTGCCAGCAGTTCCCCCCCCCGGGACAGGGATAATTCACCCCTCCACTTT.

The J gene is TRBJ2-5, the V gene TRBV4-3, with a tentative D call TRBD2 (5 bases). This CDR3 contains 16 residues. Germline V gene sequence: CDR1 LGHNA, CDR2 YSLEER. V was clipped by 4 bases and J by 2 bases, with 17 bases between them. This chain's CDR3 is CASSREIGGGQETQYF. The CDR3 DNA follows: TGCGCCAGCAGCCGCGAGATAGGAGGCGGGCAAGAGACCCAGTACTTC.

This clonotype was observed a single time. The gene calls are TRBV27 and TRBJ1-4; 7 bases are a match to TRBD1. J was trimmed by 7 bases and V by 5 bases; bases with no gene match: 7. Germline CDR1 reads MNHEY; CDR2 reads SMNVEV (reference sequence). The CDR3 extends over 14 amino acids. CDR3 region: CASSVRGFGEKLFF. DNA for the CDR3: TGTGCCAGCAGTGTCAGGGGGTTCGGTGAAAAACTGTTTTTT.

This chain links TRBV20-1 with TRBJ2-1, with TRBD1 matching 11 bases. CDR1 is DFQATT, CDR2 SNEGSKA, per germline (reference sequence). Trimming at V came to 5 bases and at J to 6 bases, leaving 6 bases not matched to a gene. CDR3 size: 14 residues. CDR3 sequence reads: CSARTGGATNEQFF. The CDR3 bases are TGCAGTGCTCGGACAGGGGGCGCGACCAATGAGCAGTTCTTC.

V gene TRBV9 combines with J gene TRBJ1-1; D remains unclear. Between the trimmed V and J ends, which lost 3 bases and 2 bases, there was a span of 14 bases. This CDR3 has 15 amino acids. Germline V gene data show CDR1 as SGDLS and CDR2 as YYNGEE. The CDR3 spells CASSGGGEINTEAFF. The CDR3 DNA reads TGTGCCAGCAGCGGGGGTGGAGAGATAAACACTGAAGCTTTCTTT. The complete variable domain, with remaining parts taken from reference TRBV9 and TRBJ1-1, reads DSGVTQTPKHLITATGQRVTLRCSPRSGDLSVYWYQQSLDQGLQFLIQYYNGEERAKGNILERFSAQQFPDLHSELNLSSLELGDSALYFCASSGGGEINTEAFFGQGTRLTVV.

The genes are TRBV6-2 or TRBV6-3 and TRBJ2-3, with 14 nucleotides matching TRBD2. Per the germline V gene, CDR1 is MNHEY and CDR2 is SVGEGT. V trimming: 8 bases; J trimming: 2 bases; junction bases outside the gene matches: 15. This CDR3 has 19 residues. CDR3 coding DNA: TGTGCCAGCCTGGGGACTAGCGGGAGTTCGAGTTCTGTCACAGATACGCAGTATTTT. Translated, it gives CASLGTSGSSSSVTDTQYF.

CDR3 sequence reads: CASSIGPGGRAYGYTF. CDR3 DNA: TGTGCCAGTAGTATAGGGCCCGGGGGTCGGGCCTATGGCTACACCTTC. This chain connects TRBV19 to TRBJ1-2, with a weak D call TRBD1 (5 bases). The CDR3 is made up of 16 amino acids. CDR1 LNHDA and CDR2 SQIVND come from the germline V gene (reference sequence). V shed 1 base and J shed 4 bases, with 16 bases lying between them.

The rearrangement joins TRBV4-3 to TRBJ1-1, with D possibly TRBD1 on 5 matching bases. The CDR3 covers 13 residues. V dropped 5 bases and J dropped 5 bases, with 12 bases sitting between them. Germline assignment: CDR1 LGHNA and CDR2 YSLEER. CDR3 DNA: TGCGCCAGCAGCTTGATGGGGGAGACTGAAGCTTTCTTT. This encodes CASSLMGETEAFF.

The count of this clonotype is one. The chain couples TRBV6-1 to TRBJ1-1; D may be TRBD1 (5 bases). CDR3 size: 13 residues. Germline assignment: CDR1 MNHNS and CDR2 SASEGT. Trimming shortened V by 7 bases and J by 0 bases, and 9 bases separated the two germline ends. The chain's CDR3 is CASTLTVNTEAFF. As DNA, the CDR3 is TGTGCCAGCACTTTGACAGTGAACACTGAAGCTTTCTTT.

This chain links TRBV5-5 with TRBJ1-2; D is unclear. Germline lookup yields CDR1 SGHKS and CDR2 YYEKEE (reference sequence). CDR3 size: 11 residues. Trimming removed 5 bases at V and 8 bases at J, with 10 bases between. The CDR3 is CASSLLRGYTF. DNA of the CDR3: TGTGCCAGCAGTTTGCTCCGGGGCTACACCTTC.

The chain joins TRBV20-1 to TRBJ2-1; 13 bases line up with TRBD2. The CDR3 is 16 residues long. Germline CDR1 is DFQATT and CDR2 is SNEGSKA (reference sequence). V dropped 5 bases and J dropped 5; count of bases not matched to a gene: 9. CDR3 sequence reads: CSARRRLAGGNNEQFF. As DNA, the CDR3 is TGCAGTGCTCGACGGAGACTAGCGGGAGGTAACAATGAGCAGTTCTTC.

The J gene is TRBJ2-7, the V gene TRBV20-1; TRBD1 aligns across 11 bases. The CDR3 spans 13 residues. Germline values: CDR1 DFQATT, CDR2 SNEGSKA (reference sequence). J lost 4 bases, V lost 5 bases, and 4 bases had no gene match. The CDR3 DNA follows: TGCAGTGCTGGGGGACAGGGGGAGTACGAGCAGTACTTC. Translating it yields CSAGGQGEYEQYF.

The CDR3 loop is CASGWGNEQFF. CDR3 nucleotides: TGTGCCAGCGGGTGGGGCAATGAGCAGTTCTTC. The rearrangement links TRBV12-3 or TRBV12-4 to TRBJ2-1; no clear D gene. This CDR3 comprises 11 residues. Trimming took off 8 bases at V and 6 bases at J, with 8 bases between the two ends.

The genes are TRBV6-5 and TRBJ1-2, with TRBD1 matching over 8 bases. CDR1 and CDR2 from the germline V gene are MNHEY and SVGAGI. After removal of 6 bases from V and 2 bases from J, the junction contained 5 bases not matched to a gene. This CDR3 region has 14 residues. This chain's CDR3 is CASRRGTGNYGYTF. The CDR3 DNA is TGTGCCAGCAGACGAGGGACAGGAAACTATGGCTACACCTTC.

This clonotype was picked up one time. The DNA of the CDR3 is TGCAGTGCTGACTTCGGGATAAACTATGGCTACACCTTC. This gives the protein CSADFGINYGYTF. The V and J genes are TRBV20-1 and TRBJ1-2; D is uncertain. V lost 5 bases, J lost 2 bases, and 12 bases lay in between. The CDR3 has 13 amino acids. Germline-derived CDR1 and CDR2 are DFQATT and SNEGSKA (reference sequence).

The sample holds one count of this clonotype. The V and J genes are TRBV21-1 and TRBJ2-3; the D call TRBD1 from the table was never checked on the DNA. TRBV21-1 is an annotated pseudogene. This CDR3 is 19 amino acids long. The DNA of the CDR3 is TGTGCCAGCAGCAAAGGAAATCTCGGGGGACACCACCGCACAGATACGCAGTATTTT. This gives the protein CASSKGNLGGHHRTDTQYF.